This T cell receptor beta chain was identified in a study of shared clonotypes between healthy human individuals. The CDR3 spans 15 residues. V dropped 4 bases and J dropped 7; count of bases not matched to a gene: 9. Germline V gene sequence: CDR1 SGHAT, CDR2 FQNNGV. Profiled with immunoSEQ multiplex PCR; TCRdb holds only in-frame clones, not every one. The table has a few million clones, roughly 90% seen once; the top ten hold 0.37%. Notes on this clone: Its antigen is not identified.

Overall study findings and caveats: With a few donors compared, 4.5% to 6.5% of naive CD4 clonotypes were shared.

This clonotype was obtained from a young man in good health. Some clones in this sample may be carry-over from other donors' samples. The chain carries TRBV11-2 and TRBJ2-2, with 7 bases that match TRBD2. Material for sequencing was naive CD4+ T cells from PBMCs. Indicated subset: CD45RA+ positively selected. The CDR3 here is CASSSVRLAGGELFF. The CDR3 DNA is TGTGCCAGCAGCTCAGTAAGACTAGCTGGCGGGGAGCTGTTTTTT.